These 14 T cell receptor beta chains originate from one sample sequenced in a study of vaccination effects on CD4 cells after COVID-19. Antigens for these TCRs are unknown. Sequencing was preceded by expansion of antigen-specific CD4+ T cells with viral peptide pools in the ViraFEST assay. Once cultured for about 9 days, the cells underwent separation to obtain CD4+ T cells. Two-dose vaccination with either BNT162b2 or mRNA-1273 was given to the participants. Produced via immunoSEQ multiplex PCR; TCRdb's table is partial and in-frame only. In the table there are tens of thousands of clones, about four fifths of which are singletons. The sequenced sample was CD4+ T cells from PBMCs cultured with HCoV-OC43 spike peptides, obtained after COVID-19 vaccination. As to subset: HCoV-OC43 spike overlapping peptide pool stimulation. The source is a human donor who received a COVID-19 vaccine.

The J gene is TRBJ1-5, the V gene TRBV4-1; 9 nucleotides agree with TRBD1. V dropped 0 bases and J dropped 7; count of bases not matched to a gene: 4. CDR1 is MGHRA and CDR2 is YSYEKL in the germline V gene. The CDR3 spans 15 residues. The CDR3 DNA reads TGCGCCAGCAGCCAAGAGGGACAGGGTGCCCAGCCCCAGCATTTT. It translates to CASSQEGQGAQPQHF.

The DNA of the CDR3 is TGTGCCAGCAGCTTGGATCCGGGGGTGAGCTCCTACGAGCAGTACTTC. This sequence encodes CASSLDPGVSSYEQYF. J is TRBJ2-7 and V is TRBV5-8; TRBD2 might be the D (6 bases). In germline, CDR1 is SGHTS, CDR2 YDEGEE. The CDR3 consists of 16 residues. With 0 bases removed from V and 0 bases from J, the gap between germline ends came to 13 bases.

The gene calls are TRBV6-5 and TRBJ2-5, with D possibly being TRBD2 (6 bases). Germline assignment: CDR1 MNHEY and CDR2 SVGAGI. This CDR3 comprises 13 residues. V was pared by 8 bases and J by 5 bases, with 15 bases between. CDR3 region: CASVTSGPETQYF. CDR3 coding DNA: TGTGCCAGCGTAACGAGCGGGCCCGAGACCCAGTACTTC.

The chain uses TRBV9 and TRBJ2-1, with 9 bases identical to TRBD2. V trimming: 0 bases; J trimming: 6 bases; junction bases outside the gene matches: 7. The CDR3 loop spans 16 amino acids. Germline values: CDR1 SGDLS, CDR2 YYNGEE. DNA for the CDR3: TGTGCCAGCAGCGTAGAGGGATCTAGCGGGGTCAATGAGCAGTTCTTC. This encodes CASSVEGSSGVNEQFF.

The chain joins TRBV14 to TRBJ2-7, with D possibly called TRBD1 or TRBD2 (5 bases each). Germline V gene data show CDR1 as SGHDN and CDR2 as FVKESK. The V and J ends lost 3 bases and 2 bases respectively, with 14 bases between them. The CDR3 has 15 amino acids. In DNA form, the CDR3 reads TGTGCCAGCAGCCACCGACGGGACCGAACCTACGAGCAGTACTTC. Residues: CASSHRRDRTYEQYF. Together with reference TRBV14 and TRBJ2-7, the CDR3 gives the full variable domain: EAGVTQFPSHSVIEKGQTVTLRCDPISGHDNLYWYRRVMGKEIKFLLHFVKESKQDESGMPNNRFLAERTGGTYSTLKVQPAELEDSGVYFCASSHRRDRTYEQYFGPGTRLTVT.

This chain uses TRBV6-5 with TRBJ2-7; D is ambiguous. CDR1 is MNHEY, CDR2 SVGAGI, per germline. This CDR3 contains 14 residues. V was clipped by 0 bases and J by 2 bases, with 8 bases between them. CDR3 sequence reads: CASSYSYNAYEQYF. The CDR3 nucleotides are TGTGCCAGCAGTTACTCGTACAACGCCTACGAGCAGTACTTC.

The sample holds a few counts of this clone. The CDR3 loop is CASSHLGLQETQYF. The CDR3 bases are TGCGCCAGCAGCCATCTAGGACTCCAAGAGACCCAGTACTTC. The chain recombines TRBV4-1 with TRBJ2-5; the D gene is possibly TRBD2 (5 bases). Trimming stripped 3 bases from V and 1 base from J, with 9 bases between. This CDR3 comprises 14 residues. Germline values: CDR1 MGHRA, CDR2 YSYEKL.

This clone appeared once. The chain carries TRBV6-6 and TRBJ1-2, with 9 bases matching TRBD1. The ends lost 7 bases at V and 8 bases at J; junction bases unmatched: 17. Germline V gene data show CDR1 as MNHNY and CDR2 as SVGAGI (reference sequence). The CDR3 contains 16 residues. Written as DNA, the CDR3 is TGTGCCAGCATGGACGCCCCGGGACAGGGCCCCGAGGGCTACACCTTC. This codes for CASMDAPGQGPEGYTF.

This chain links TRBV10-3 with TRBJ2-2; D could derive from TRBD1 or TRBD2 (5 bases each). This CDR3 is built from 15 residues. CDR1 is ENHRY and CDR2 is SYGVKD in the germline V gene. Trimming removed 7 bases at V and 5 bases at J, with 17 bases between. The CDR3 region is CAITAGTDTTGELFF. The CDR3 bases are TGTGCCATCACCGCCGGGACCGATACTACCGGGGAGCTGTTTTTT.

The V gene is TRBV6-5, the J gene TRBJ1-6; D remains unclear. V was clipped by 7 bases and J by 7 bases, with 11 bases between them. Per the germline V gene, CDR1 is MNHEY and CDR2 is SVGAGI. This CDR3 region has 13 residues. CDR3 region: CASTESVNSPLHF. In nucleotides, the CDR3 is TGTGCCAGCACGGAGTCGGTCAATTCACCCCTCCACTTT.

The CDR3 DNA reads as TGTGCCAGCAGCTTAGTAGGGGGCGCGGCCAAAAACATTCAGTACTTC. Its protein is CASSLVGGAAKNIQYF. The J gene is TRBJ2-4, the V gene TRBV7-9; 7 nucleotides line up with TRBD1. V gave up 1 base and J gave up 1 base; unmatched junction bases: 4. The germline gives CDR1 SEHNR, CDR2 FQNEAQ (reference sequence). The CDR3 consists of 16 residues.

The CDR3 here is CASIRREGTGELFF. For the CDR3, the DNA is TGTGCCAGCATCAGGAGGGAAGGCACCGGGGAGCTGTTTTTT. The genes are TRBV2 and TRBJ2-2; weak D call: TRBD2 (6 bases). CDR1 is SNHLY, CDR2 FYNNEI, per germline. Trimming pared 7 bases from V and 4 bases from J, leaving 13 bases between. CDR3 size: 14 residues.

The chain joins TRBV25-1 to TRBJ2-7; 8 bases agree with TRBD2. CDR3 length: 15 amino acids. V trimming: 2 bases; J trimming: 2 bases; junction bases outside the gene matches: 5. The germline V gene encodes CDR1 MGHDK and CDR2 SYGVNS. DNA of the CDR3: TGTGCCAGCAGTGAAAGCGGGGGAGGTACCTACGAGCAGTACTTC. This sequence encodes CASSESGGGTYEQYF.

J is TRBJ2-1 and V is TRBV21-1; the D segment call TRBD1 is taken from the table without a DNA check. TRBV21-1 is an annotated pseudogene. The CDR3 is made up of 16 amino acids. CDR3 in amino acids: CARLQGQAHTHNEQFF. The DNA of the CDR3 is TGTGCCAGATTACAGGGGCAAGCACACACACACAATGAGCAGTTCTTC.